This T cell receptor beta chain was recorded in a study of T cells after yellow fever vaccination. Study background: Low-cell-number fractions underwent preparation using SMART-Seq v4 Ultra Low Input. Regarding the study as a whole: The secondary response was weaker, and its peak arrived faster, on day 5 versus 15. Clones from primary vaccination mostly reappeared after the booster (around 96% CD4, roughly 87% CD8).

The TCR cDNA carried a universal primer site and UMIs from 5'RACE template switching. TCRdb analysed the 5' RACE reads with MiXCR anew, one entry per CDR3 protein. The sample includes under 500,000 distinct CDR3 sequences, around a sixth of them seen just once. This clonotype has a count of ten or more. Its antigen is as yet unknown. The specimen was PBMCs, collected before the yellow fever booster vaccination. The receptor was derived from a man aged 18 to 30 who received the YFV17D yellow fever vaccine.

CDR3 coding DNA: TGCGCCAGCACAAAGATGACAGACAGTTACGAGCAGTACTTC. Its protein is CASTKMTDSYEQYF. V usage is TRBV5-1 and J usage is TRBJ2-7; D is perhaps TRBD1 (5 bases). The CDR3 is 14 residues long. Trimming shortened V by 6 bases and J by 4 bases, and 17 bases separated the two germline ends. Per the germline V gene, CDR1 is SGHRS and CDR2 is YFSETQ.